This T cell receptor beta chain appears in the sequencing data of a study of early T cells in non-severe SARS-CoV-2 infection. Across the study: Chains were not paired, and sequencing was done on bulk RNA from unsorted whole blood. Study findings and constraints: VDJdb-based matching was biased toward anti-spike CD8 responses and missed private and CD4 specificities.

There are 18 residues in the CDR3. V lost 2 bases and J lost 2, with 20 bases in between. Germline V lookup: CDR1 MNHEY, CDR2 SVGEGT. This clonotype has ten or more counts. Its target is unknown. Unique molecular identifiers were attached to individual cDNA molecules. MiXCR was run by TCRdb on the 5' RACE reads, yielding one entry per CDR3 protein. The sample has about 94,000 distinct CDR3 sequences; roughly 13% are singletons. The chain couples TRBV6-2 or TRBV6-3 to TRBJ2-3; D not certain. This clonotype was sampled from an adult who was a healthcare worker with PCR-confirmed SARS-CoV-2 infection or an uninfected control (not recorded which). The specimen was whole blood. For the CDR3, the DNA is TGTGCCAGCAGTTACAGCGCGAAGCTCCCTTACCCCACAGATACGCAGTATTTT. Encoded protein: CASSYSAKLPYPTDTQYF.